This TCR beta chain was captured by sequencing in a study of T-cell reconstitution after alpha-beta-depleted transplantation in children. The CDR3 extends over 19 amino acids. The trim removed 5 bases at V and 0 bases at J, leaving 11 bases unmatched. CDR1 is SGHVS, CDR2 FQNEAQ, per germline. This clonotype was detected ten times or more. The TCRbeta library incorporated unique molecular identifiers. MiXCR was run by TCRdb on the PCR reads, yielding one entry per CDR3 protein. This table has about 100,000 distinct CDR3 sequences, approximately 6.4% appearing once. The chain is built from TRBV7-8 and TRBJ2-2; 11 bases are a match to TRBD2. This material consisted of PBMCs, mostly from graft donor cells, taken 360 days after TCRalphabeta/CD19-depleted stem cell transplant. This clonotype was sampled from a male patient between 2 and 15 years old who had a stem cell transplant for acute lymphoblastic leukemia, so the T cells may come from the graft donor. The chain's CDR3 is CASSALTSGAISNTGELFF. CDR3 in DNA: TGTGCCAGCAGCGCCTTGACTAGCGGGGCAATCTCGAACACCGGGGAGCTGTTTTTT.